This paragraph covers one T cell receptor beta chain sequence. Antigen: not known. This specimen comes from a study of identical twins. Study-wide findings and caveats: A cross-sectional statistical analysis, not follow-up of the same donors, supported the conclusions.

Unique molecular identifiers were in the cDNA, with template-switch universal primer binding. Each CDR3 protein gets one entry after TCRdb re-called the 5' RACE reads with MiXCR. The sample lists 1.5 million or so distinct CDR3 sequences, roughly 35% occurring once. CDR3 length: 14 residues. Germline assignment: CDR1 MNHEY and CDR2 SMNVEV (reference sequence). After removal of 7 bases from V and 4 bases from J, the junction contained 4 bases not matched to a gene. Source material: cord blood. The receptor's source is a newborn girl in good health. The chain is built from TRBV27 and TRBJ2-7, with TRBD2 identical over 13 bases. The CDR3 coding sequence is TGTGCCAGCATCCCACTAGCGGGAGGGTACGAGCAGTACTTC. It encodes CASIPLAGGYEQYF.